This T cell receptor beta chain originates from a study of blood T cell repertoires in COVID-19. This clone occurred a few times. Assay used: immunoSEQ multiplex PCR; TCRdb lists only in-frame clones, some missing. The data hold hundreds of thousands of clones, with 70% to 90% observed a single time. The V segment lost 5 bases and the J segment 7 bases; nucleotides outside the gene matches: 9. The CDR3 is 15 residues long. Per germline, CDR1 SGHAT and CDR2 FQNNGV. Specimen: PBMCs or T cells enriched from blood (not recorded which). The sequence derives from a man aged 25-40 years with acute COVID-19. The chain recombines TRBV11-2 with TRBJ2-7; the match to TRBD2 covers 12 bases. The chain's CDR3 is CASSNLAGGRYEQYF. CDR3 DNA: TGTGCCAGCAGCAATCTAGCGGGGGGGCGGTATGAGCAGTACTTC. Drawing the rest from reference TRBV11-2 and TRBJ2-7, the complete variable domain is EAGVAQSPRYKIIEKRQSVAFWCNPISGHATLYWYQQILGQGPKLLIQFQNNGVVDDSQLPKDRFSAERLKGVDSTLKIQPAKLEDSAVYLCASSNLAGGRYEQYFGPGTRLTVT.